A single sample gave rise to the 7 T cell receptor beta chains below, sequenced in a study of T cells in Graves' hyperthyroidism and ophthalmopathy. From RNA transcripts, TCR beta CDR3 regions were amplified. During a first-round RT-PCR of the TCR CDR3, the HTBI primer set was used. TCRdb independently ran MiXCR on the multiplex PCR reads; one entry per CDR3 protein. The sample has around 600,000 distinct CDR3 sequences, just under 45% seen once; the top ten hold under 8.5%. The specimen sequenced was peripheral blood or thyroid tissue (not recorded which). The receptors stem from an adult man with Graves' disease, either hyperthyroidism or ophthalmopathy (not recorded which).

This CDR3 is CSANPTSGGKETQYF. The CDR3, as DNA: TGCAGTGCAAACCCGACTAGCGGGGGTAAAGAGACCCAGTACTTC. The chain is built from TRBV20-1 and TRBJ2-5; 12 nucleotides align to TRBD2. With V trimmed by 6 bases and J by 3 bases, 8 bases remained unmatched. The CDR3 spans 15 residues. The germline gives CDR1 DFQATT, CDR2 SNEGSKA (reference sequence).

V gene TRBV11-2 combines with J gene TRBJ1-2; no clear D gene. Trimming removed 0 bases from V and 8 bases from J, with 16 bases in between. In germline, CDR1 is SGHAT, CDR2 FQNNGV. The CDR3 has 15 residues. The CDR3 loop is CASSLEASPVFGYTF. CDR3 bases: TGTGCCAGCAGCTTAGAGGCCAGCCCCGTTTTCGGCTACACCTTC. The full variable domain, with the rest looked up from reference TRBV11-2 and TRBJ1-2, is EAGVAQSPRYKIIEKRQSVAFWCNPISGHATLYWYQQILGQGPKLLIQFQNNGVVDDSQLPKDRFSAERLKGVDSTLKIQPAKLEDSAVYLCASSLEASPVFGYTFGSGTRLTVV.

The CDR3 reads CASLRSGTGDNQPQHF. Here the CDR3 DNA reads TGTGCCAGCCTAAGGTCCGGGACAGGGGATAATCAGCCCCAGCATTTT. V is TRBV25-1 and J is TRBJ1-5; TRBD1 matches 10 bases. Unmatched junction bases numbered 11, after V lost 8 bases and J lost 4 bases. The CDR3 has 16 residues. The germline CDR1 and CDR2 sequences are MGHDK and SYGVNS.

This clonotype turned up a few times. V usage is TRBV29-1 and J usage is TRBJ1-1, with TRBD1 identical over 7 bases. This CDR3 contains 14 residues. After removal of 8 bases from V and 3 bases from J, the junction contained 12 bases not matched to a gene. Looked up from germline, CDR1 is SQVTM and CDR2 is ANQGSEA. The CDR3 loop is CSPQRGRMDTEAFF. The CDR3, as DNA: TGCAGCCCCCAGAGGGGGCGCATGGACACTGAAGCTTTCTTT.

This clonotype was detected only a few times. V and J are TRBV20-1 and TRBJ1-1; weak D call: TRBD1 (6 bases). There are 13 residues in the CDR3. V was cut by 2 bases and J by 1 base, with 8 bases left in between. Germline V CDR1 and CDR2: DFQATT, SNEGSKA (reference sequence). This CDR3 reads CSARTDRNTEAFF. In nucleotides, the CDR3 is TGCAGTGCTAGAACGGACAGGAACACTGAAGCTTTCTTT.

V usage is TRBV29-1 and J usage is TRBJ2-2; D perhaps matches TRBD1 (5 bases). V shed 7 bases and J shed 5 bases, with 14 bases lying between them. Germline values: CDR1 SQVTM, CDR2 ANQGSEA. The CDR3 extends over 13 amino acids. The chain's CDR3 is CSGTPGRTGELFF. The CDR3 DNA is TGCAGCGGCACACCAGGGCGAACCGGGGAGCTGTTTTTT.

V is TRBV10-3 and J is TRBJ1-1; 11 positions match TRBD1. The CDR3 spans 16 residues. Germline-derived CDR1 and CDR2 are ENHRY and SYGVKD. The V segment lost 5 bases and the J segment 1 base; nucleotides outside the gene matches: 6. The CDR3 DNA sequence: TGTGCCATCAGTCGGACAGGGGGCGGCGGGAACACTGAAGCTTTCTTT. Protein sequence: CAISRTGGGGNTEAFF.